These T cell receptor beta chains were read from a single sample in a study of OX40 agonist ivuxolimab in advanced cancers. The repertoire was sequenced with immunoSEQ multiplex PCR; TCRdb's copy has only in-frame clones and lacks some. The sample lists over 30,000 clones, roughly 77% occurring once. The sample was CD4+ or CD8+ T cells sorted from blood, taken in a trial of the OX40 agonist ivuxolimab. These receptors were obtained from an adult with an advanced solid tumor such as melanoma, head and neck, liver or kidney cancer. CDR3s include the opening cysteine and the closing phenylalanine or tryptophan. The D gene is left open where the match is weak. The listing skips clone size in some rows; elsewhere it reads once, few, many or a size class.

v_gene	d_gene	abundance	j_gene	len	CDR3aa	CDR3nt
TRBV5-6	TRBD1	NA	TRBJ2-7	14	CASSRDRSSYEQYF	TGTGCCAGCAGCCGGGACAGGTCCTCCTACGAGCAGTACTTC
TRBV19	NA	once	TRBJ2-6	18	CASSIGRVNPSGANVLTF	TGTGCCAGTAGTATAGGTCGAGTGAACCCCTCTGGGGCCAACGTCCTGACTTTC
TRBV4-3	NA	NA	TRBJ2-1	13	CASSQGLYNEQFF	TGCGCCAGCAGCCAAGGCCTCTACAATGAGCAGTTCTTC
TRBV6-1	TRBD1	NA	TRBJ2-3	13	CASMGQGVAAQYF	TGTGCCAGCATGGGACAGGGGGTTGCTGCGCAGTATTTT
TRBV5-6	TRBD1	NA	TRBJ1-5	15	CASSLYGQGQGPQHF	TGTGCCAGCAGCCTCTACGGACAGGGGCAGGGGCCCCAGCATTTT
TRBV6-1	NA	NA	TRBJ1-2	12	CASSPQYFGYTF	TGTGCCAGCAGTCCACAGTACTTTGGCTACACCTTC
TRBV14	NA	few	TRBJ1-6	13	CASSPLSTSPLHF	TGTGCCAGCAGCCCACTATCAACGTCACCCCTCCACTTT
TRBV2	TRBD2	NA	TRBJ2-2	16	CASRANSGLNTGELFF	TGTGCCAGCAGGGCCAATAGCGGGTTAAACACCGGGGAGCTGTTTTTT
TRBV30	NA	NA	TRBJ2-2	14	CAWGRTDNTGELFF	TGTGCCTGGGGCCGGACGGATAACACCGGGGAGCTGTTTTTT
TRBV4-2	NA	NA	TRBJ1-3	15	CASSQEQGSGNTIYF	TGTGCCAGCAGCCAAGAACAGGGTTCTGGAAACACCATATATTTT
TRBV30	NA	NA	TRBJ2-2	12	CAWSQLYGELFF	TGTGCCTGGAGCCAGCTTTACGGGGAGCTGTTTTTT
TRBV7-2	NA	NA	TRBJ2-3	15	CASSLDFDSGDTQYF	TGTGCCAGCAGCTTAGACTTTGATAGCGGAGATACGCAGTATTTT
TRBV28	NA	NA	TRBJ1-6	15	CASSGTDSNNSPLHF	TGTGCCAGCAGTGGGACGGACTCTAATAATTCACCCCTCCACTTT
TRBV29-1	TRBD1	NA	TRBJ1-5	16	CSVDYRRGDYNQPQHF	TGCAGCGTTGATTATCGCAGGGGGGATTACAATCAGCCCCAGCATTTT
TRBV23-1	NA	NA	TRBJ2-5	15	CASSQSWVGQETQYF	TGCGCCAGCAGTCAATCTTGGGTGGGCCAAGAGACCCAGTACTTC
TRBV18	TRBD1	NA	TRBJ2-7	15	CASSPQGQGVHEQYF	TGTGCCAGCTCACCACAAGGACAGGGTGTCCACGAGCAGTACTTC
TRBV29-1	NA	NA	TRBJ2-1	14	CSVGARSSYNEQFF	TGCAGCGTTGGGGCCCGAAGCTCCTACAATGAGCAGTTCTTC